The clone carrying this T cell receptor (beta chain) was observed a handful of times. Germline V gene lookup returns CDR1 DFQATT and CDR2 SNEGSKA (reference sequence). The CDR3 has 14 residues. The germline V and J ends were trimmed by 6 bases and 6 bases, with 18 bases remaining between them. The second PCR ran about 6 to 12 cycles with a sample-barcoded 5' primer and J-beta primers. Individual samples furnished no less than 3 million CDR3-containing paired-end reads apiece. TCRdb processed the 5' RACE reads anew with MiXCR; each CDR3 protein has one entry. The sample records roughly 930,000 distinct CDR3 sequences, about 48% being singletons. These data come from a study of blood T cells in healthy people across ages.

This receptor was identified in a man under 40 in good health. What was sequenced was blood. The J gene is TRBJ1-5, the V gene TRBV20-1; weak D call: TRBD1 (5 bases). CDR3 nucleotide sequence: TGCAGTGCCCCGACTAGGGGAGTGATTCAGCCCCAGCATTTT. Translating it yields CSAPTRGVIQPQHF.